A few counts support the clone carrying this TCR beta chain. Thawed, overnight-rested PBMC were stained with GMM-loaded CD1B tetramer, viability dye and anti-CD3, then sorted. The lipid loaded on the CD1B tetramers was C32 glucose monomycolate from Rhodococcus equi. About 100,000 tetramer-negative cells were sorted from each donor. The entry originates in a study of T cells in tuberculosis. On the study more broadly: The T cells targeted glucose monomycolate, a mycobacterial lipid, via CD1B. Study-wide points: T cells binding CD1B-GMM tetramer weakly possibly escaped the sort.

Assay: immunoSEQ multiplex PCR; the TCRdb copy retains only in-frame clones and omits some. This sample yields approximately 100,000 clones, of which approximately 90% are seen a single time; 1.5% to 2% belongs to the top ten. The sequenced sample consisted of CD1b-GMM tetramer-negative cells sorted from PBMCs. The sequence derives from an adult woman with latent tuberculosis.

The CDR3: CASRGLAGGMVLYNEQFF. As DNA, the CDR3 is TGTGCCAGTAGGGGACTAGCGGGGGGGATGGTACTCTACAATGAGCAGTTCTTC. The V call is TRBV19, the J call TRBJ2-1, with 16 bases lining up with TRBD2. The CDR3 is 18 residues long. Germline V lookup: CDR1 LNHDA, CDR2 SQIVND (reference sequence). V gave up 6 bases and J gave up 3 bases; unmatched junction bases: 8.